The 5 T cell receptor beta chains below come from one sample, sequenced in a study of sequential checkpoint blockade in melanoma. The treatment: randomized to nivolumab then ipilimumab (arm A) or the reverse (arm B). Profiling relied on immunoSEQ multiplex PCR, and the TCRdb table lists in-frame clones only, not all of them. The sample shows about 20,000 clones, 72% of them seen only once. The material was CD8+ T cells sorted from blood (inferred from file names), obtained from a patient given nivolumab and ipilimumab in sequence. The receptors originated from a human donor with melanoma.

This chain joins TRBV7-3 and TRBJ2-5, with 7 bases identical to TRBD1. The CDR3 spans 13 residues. Looked up from germline, CDR1 is SGHTA and CDR2 is FQGTGA. Trimming removed 5 bases from V and 4 bases from J; junction bases left unmatched: 4. The CDR3: CASSPGQIETQYF. The CDR3 region has the DNA TGTGCCAGCAGCCCGGGACAGATAGAGACCCAGTACTTC.

The chain employs TRBV28 and TRBJ2-7; 7 bases align to TRBD2. Germline CDR1 MDHEN, CDR2 SYDVKM. The CDR3 covers 15 residues. V dropped 2 bases and J dropped 0; count of bases not matched to a gene: 4. The CDR3 DNA reads as TGTGCCAGCAGTTTAGTGGCTAGCGGCTCCTACGAGCAGTACTTC. Its translation is CASSLVASGSYEQYF.

The genes are TRBV4-1 and TRBJ2-7, with TRBD1 as a possible D gene (5 bases). V was clipped by 1 base and J by 0 bases, with 7 bases between them. CDR3 length equals 14 residues. CDR1 MGHRA and CDR2 YSYEKL come from the germline V gene. CDR3 in amino acids: CASSQGTISYEQYF. The DNA for the CDR3 is TGCGCCAGCAGCCAAGGGACAATCTCCTACGAGCAGTACTTC.

J is TRBJ1-1 and V is TRBV21-1; the D segment call TRBD1 is taken from the table without a DNA check. TRBV21-1 is noted as a pseudogene. The CDR3 is 16 residues long. The CDR3 DNA reads TGTGCCAGCAGCCTCCCTCGGGACAGGGGGAATTTCGGAGCTTTCTTT. The encoded protein is CASSLPRDRGNFGAFF.

This chain links TRBV2 with TRBJ1-1, with D perhaps TRBD1 (6 bases). From germline, CDR1 is SNHLY and CDR2 FYNNEI. The length of the CDR3 is 13 residues. Between the trimmed V and J ends, which lost 10 bases and 0 bases, there was a span of 12 bases. The CDR3 DNA is TGTGCCACGACGGACAGATTGAACACTGAAGCTTTCTTT. Amino acids: CATTDRLNTEAFF. The full variable domain, in which reference TRBV2 and TRBJ1-1 provide the parts outside the CDR3, is EPEVTQTPSHQVTQMGQEVILRCVPISNHLYFYWYRQILGQKVEFLVSFYNNEISEKSEIFDDQFSVERPDGSNFTLKIRSTKLEDSAMYFCATTDRLNTEAFFGQGTRLTVV.